This TCR beta chain came from a study of blood T cell repertoires in COVID-19. Overall study: Spain, Italy and the United States supplied samples that represented acute and convalescent COVID-19.

This clone came up a few times. Produced via immunoSEQ multiplex PCR; TCRdb's table is partial and in-frame only. The sample includes 45,000 to 60,000 clones, about nine tenths of them seen just once. This CDR3 is built from 15 residues. After removal of 3 bases from V and 4 bases from J, the junction contained 5 bases not matched to a gene. Germline V gene data show CDR1 as SGHRS and CDR2 as YFSETQ. The specimen sequenced was peripheral blood. The receptor comes from a man between 60 and 70 years old with acute or convalescent COVID-19. The genes are TRBV5-1 and TRBJ1-3; 9 bases are shared with TRBD1. The CDR3 reads CASSSQGARGNTIYF. CDR3 bases: TGCGCCAGCAGCTCACAGGGGGCGCGCGGAAACACCATATATTTT.